This TCR beta chain was recovered during a study of brain T cells in children with intractable seizures. Method: immunoSEQ multiplex PCR; TCRdb's copy keeps in-frame clones and lacks some. The table shows about 320,000 clones, with more than 85% occurring only once. CDR3 size: 17 residues. V dropped 4 bases and J dropped 1 base, with 16 bases sitting between them. From germline, CDR1 is LNHDA and CDR2 SQIVND (reference sequence). Whole-study findings and limits: HCMV serostatus was not known, and viral specificity came from CDR3 similarity only. Absence of clones before surgery may stem from lower sequencing depth.

Time point described: blood from clinic visit 5 months post-surgery; TSC patient then seizure free. Sequencing was limited to surgery cases with top T cell transcript signatures in brain tissue. Details on this clone: What it binds is not known.

The source was peripheral blood, collected 5 to 6 months after surgery. The chain has TRBV19 and TRBJ1-4; D ambiguous. The source of this sequence is a boy in the first two years of life with tuberous sclerosis and intractable seizures. The CDR3 here is CASSRYGVSETNEKLFF. CDR3 DNA sequence: TGTGCCAGTAGTAGATACGGGGTGAGCGAAACTAATGAAAAACTGTTTTTT.